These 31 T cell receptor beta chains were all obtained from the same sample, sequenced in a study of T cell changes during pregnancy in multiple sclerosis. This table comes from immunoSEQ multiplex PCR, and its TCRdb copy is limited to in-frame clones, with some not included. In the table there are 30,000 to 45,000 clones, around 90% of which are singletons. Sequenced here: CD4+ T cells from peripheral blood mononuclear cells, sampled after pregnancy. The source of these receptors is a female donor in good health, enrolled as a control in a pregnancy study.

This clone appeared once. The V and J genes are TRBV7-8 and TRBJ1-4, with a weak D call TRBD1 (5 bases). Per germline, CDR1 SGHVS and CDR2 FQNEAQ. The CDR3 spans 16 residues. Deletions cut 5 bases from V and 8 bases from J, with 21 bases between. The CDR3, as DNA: TGTGCCAGCAGCCTGAGACGTGGGACTCAGAGCGAAAAACTGTTTTTT. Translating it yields CASSLRRGTQSEKLFF.

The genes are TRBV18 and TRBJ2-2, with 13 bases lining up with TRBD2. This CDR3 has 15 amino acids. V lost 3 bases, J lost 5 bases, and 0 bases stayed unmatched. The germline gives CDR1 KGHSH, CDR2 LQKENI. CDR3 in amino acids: CASSPGLAGTGELFF. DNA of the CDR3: TGTGCCAGCTCACCGGGACTAGCGGGAACCGGGGAGCTGTTTTTT.

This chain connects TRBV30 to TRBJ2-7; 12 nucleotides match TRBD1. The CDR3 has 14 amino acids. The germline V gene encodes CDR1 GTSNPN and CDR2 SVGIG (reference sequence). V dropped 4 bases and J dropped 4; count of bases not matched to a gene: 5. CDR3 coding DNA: TGTGCCTGGAAAAGGGACAGGGGGCTATACGAGCAGTACTTC. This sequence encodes CAWKRDRGLYEQYF.

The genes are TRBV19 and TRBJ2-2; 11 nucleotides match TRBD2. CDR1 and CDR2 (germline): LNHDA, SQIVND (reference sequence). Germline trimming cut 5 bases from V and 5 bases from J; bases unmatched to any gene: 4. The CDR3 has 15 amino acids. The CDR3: CASSGGLAATGELFF. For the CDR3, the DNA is TGTGCCAGTAGTGGGGGACTAGCGGCGACCGGGGAGCTGTTTTTT. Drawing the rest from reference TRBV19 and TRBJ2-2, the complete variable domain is DGGITQSPKYLFRKEGQNVTLSCEQNLNHDAMYWYRQDPGQGLRLIYYSQIVNDFQKGDIAEGYSVSREKKESFPLTVTSAQKNPTAFYLCASSGGLAATGELFFGEGSRLTVL.

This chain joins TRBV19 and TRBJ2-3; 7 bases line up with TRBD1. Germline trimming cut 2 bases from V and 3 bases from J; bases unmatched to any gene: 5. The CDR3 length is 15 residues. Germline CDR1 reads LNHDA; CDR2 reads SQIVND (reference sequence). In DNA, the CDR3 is TGTGCCAGTAGTATATACAGGGGTGGAACAGATACGCAGTATTTT. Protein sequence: CASSIYRGGTDTQYF.

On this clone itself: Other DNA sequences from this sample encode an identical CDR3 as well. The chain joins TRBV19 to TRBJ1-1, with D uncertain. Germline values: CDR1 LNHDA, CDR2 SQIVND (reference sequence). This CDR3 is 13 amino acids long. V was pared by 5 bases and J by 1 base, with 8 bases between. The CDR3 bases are TGTGCCAGTAGTTCGCAGAAGAACACTGAAGCTTTCTTT. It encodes CASSSQKNTEAFF.

CDR3 coding DNA: TGCGCCAGCAGCCCGGGGACTAGCGGGAGTTTCCGGCAAGAGACCCAGTACTTC. This sequence encodes CASSPGTSGSFRQETQYF. The chain has TRBV5-1 and TRBJ2-5; 14 bases fit TRBD2. The CDR3 has 18 amino acids. V shed 4 bases and J 2 bases; nucleotides not matched to a gene: 10. Germline V CDR1 and CDR2: SGHRS, YFSETQ.

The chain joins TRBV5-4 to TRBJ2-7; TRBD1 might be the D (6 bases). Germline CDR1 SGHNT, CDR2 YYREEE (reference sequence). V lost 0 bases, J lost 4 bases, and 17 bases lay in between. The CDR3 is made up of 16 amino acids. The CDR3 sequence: CASSLVGATKTYEQYF. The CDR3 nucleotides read TGTGCCAGCAGCTTGGTGGGGGCCACAAAAACTTACGAGCAGTACTTC. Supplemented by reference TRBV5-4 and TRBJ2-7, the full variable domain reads ETGVTQSPTHLIKTRGQQVTLRCSSQSGHNTVSWYQQALGQGPQFIFQYYREEENGRGNFPPRFSGLQFPNYSSELNVNALELDDSALYLCASSLVGATKTYEQYFGPGTRLTVT.

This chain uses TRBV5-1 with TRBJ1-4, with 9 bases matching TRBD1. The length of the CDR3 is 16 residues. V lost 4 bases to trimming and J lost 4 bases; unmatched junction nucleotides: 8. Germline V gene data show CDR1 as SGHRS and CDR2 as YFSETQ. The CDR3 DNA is TGCGCCAGCAGCCACAGGGGGACAGGGCTTAATGAAAAACTGTTTTTT. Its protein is CASSHRGTGLNEKLFF.

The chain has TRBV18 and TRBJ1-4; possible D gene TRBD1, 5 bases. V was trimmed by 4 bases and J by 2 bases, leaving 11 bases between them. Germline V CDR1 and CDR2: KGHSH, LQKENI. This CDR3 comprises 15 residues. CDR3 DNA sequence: TGTGCCAGCTCACGATCTCGGGGGACTAATGAAAAACTGTTTTTT. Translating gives CASSRSRGTNEKLFF.

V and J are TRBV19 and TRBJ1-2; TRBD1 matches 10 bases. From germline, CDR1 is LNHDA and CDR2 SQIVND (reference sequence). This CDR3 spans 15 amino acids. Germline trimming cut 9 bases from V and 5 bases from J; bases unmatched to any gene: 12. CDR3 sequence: CASWGTGELVYGYTF. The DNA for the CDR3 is TGTGCCAGCTGGGGGACAGGGGAGTTGGTTTATGGCTACACCTTC.

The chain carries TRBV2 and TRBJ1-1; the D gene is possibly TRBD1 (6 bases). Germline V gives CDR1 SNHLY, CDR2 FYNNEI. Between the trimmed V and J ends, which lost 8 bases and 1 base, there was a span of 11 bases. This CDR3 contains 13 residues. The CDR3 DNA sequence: TGTGCCAGCCGCGGACAGCCGAACACTGAAGCTTTCTTT. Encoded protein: CASRGQPNTEAFF.

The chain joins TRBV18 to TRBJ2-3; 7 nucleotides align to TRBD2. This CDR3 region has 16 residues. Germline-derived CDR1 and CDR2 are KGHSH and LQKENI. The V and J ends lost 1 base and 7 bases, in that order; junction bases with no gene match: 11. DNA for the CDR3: TGTGCCAGCTCACCACGGGACTATTCCGCCTCCTATACGCAGTATTTT. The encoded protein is CASSPRDYSASYTQYF.

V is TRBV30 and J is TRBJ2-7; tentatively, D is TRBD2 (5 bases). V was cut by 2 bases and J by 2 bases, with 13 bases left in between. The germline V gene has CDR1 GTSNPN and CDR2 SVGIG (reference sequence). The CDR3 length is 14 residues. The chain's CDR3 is CAWSSSGNPYEQYF. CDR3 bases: TGTGCCTGGAGTTCAAGCGGCAATCCCTACGAGCAGTACTTC.

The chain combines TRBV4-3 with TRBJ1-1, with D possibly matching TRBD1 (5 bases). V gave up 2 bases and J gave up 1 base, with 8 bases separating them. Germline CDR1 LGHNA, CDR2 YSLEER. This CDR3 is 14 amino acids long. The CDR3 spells CASSQPDRNTEAFF. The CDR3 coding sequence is TGCGCCAGCAGCCAACCCGACAGGAACACTGAAGCTTTCTTT.

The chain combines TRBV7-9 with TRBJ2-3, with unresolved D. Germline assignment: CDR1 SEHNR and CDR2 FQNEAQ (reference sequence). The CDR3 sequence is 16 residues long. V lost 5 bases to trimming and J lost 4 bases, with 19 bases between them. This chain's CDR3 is CASSPIPSRRADTQYF. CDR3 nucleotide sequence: TGTGCCAGCAGCCCTATTCCCAGCAGACGGGCAGATACGCAGTATTTT.

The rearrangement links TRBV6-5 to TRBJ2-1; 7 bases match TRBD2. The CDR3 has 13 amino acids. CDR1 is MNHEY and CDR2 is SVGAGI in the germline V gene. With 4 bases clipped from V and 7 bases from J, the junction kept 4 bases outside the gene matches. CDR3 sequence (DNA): TGTGCCAGCAGTTGGACTAGGGGTAATGAGCAGTTCTTC. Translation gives CASSWTRGNEQFF.

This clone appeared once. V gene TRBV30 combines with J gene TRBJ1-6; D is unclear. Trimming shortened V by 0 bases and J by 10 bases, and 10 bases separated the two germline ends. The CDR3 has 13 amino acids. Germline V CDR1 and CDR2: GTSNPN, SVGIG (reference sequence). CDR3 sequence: CAWSVAQFSPLHF. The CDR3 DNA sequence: TGTGCCTGGAGTGTAGCGCAATTCTCACCCCTCCACTTT.

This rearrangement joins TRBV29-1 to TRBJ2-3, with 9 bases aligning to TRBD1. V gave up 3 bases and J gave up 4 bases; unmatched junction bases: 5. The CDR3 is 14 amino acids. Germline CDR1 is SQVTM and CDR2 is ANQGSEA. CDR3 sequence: CSVEATGGADTQYF. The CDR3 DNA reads TGCAGCGTTGAGGCGACAGGGGGGGCAGATACGCAGTATTTT.

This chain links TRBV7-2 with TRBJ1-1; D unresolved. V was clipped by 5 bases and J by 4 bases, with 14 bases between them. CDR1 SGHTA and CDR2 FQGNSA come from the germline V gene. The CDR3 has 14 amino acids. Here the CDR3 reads CASSPPGSGTEAFF. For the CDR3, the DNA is TGTGCCAGCAGCCCTCCCGGGTCGGGCACTGAAGCTTTCTTT.

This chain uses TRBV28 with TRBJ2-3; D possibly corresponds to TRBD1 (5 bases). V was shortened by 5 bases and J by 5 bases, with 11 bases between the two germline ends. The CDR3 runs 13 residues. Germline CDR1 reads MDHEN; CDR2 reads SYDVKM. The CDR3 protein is CASSTPGIDTQYF. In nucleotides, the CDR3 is TGTGCCAGCAGTACTCCAGGGATAGATACGCAGTATTTT.

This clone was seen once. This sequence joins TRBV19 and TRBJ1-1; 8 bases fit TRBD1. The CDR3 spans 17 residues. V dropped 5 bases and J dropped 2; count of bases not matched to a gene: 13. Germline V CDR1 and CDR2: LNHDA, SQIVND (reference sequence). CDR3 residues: CASSHLGQANRNTEAFF. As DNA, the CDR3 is TGTGCCAGTAGTCACTTGGGACAGGCGAATCGTAACACTGAAGCTTTCTTT. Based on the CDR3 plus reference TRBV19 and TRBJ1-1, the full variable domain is DGGITQSPKYLFRKEGQNVTLSCEQNLNHDAMYWYRQDPGQGLRLIYYSQIVNDFQKGDIAEGYSVSREKKESFPLTVTSAQKNPTAFYLCASSHLGQANRNTEAFFGQGTRLTVV.

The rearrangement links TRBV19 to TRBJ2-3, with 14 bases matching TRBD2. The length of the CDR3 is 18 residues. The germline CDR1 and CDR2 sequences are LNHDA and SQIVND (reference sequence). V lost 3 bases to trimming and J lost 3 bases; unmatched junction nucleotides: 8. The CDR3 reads CASSIGRGTSGGTDTQYF. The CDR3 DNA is TGTGCCAGTAGTATTGGGAGGGGGACTAGCGGGGGAACAGATACGCAGTATTTT. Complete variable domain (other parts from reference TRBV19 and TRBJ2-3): DGGITQSPKYLFRKEGQNVTLSCEQNLNHDAMYWYRQDPGQGLRLIYYSQIVNDFQKGDIAEGYSVSREKKESFPLTVTSAQKNPTAFYLCASSIGRGTSGGTDTQYFGPGTRLTVL.

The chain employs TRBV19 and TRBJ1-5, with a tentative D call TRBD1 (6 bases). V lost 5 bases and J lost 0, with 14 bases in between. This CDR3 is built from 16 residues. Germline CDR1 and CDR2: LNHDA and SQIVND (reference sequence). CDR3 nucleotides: TGTGCCAGTAGTCTCCGGACAGATTATAGCAATCAGCCCCAGCATTTT. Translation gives CASSLRTDYSNQPQHF.

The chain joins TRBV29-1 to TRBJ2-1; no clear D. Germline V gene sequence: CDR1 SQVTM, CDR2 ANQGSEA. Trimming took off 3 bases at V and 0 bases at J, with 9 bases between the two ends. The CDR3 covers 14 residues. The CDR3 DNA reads TGCAGCGTTGATACACAGAGCTCCTACAATGAGCAGTTCTTC. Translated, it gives CSVDTQSSYNEQFF.

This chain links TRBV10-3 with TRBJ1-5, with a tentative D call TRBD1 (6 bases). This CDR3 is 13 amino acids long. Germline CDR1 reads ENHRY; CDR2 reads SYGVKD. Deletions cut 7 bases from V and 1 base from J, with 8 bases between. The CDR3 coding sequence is TGTGCCATCACCGGACAGAGCAATCAGCCCCAGCATTTT. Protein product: CAITGQSNQPQHF.

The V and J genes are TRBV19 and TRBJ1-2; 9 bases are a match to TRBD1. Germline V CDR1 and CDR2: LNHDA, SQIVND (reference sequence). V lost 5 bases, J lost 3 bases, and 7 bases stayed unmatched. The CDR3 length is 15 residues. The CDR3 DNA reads TGTGCCAGTAGTGGGACAGGGCGGTTCGACTATGGCTACACCTTC. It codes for CASSGTGRFDYGYTF.

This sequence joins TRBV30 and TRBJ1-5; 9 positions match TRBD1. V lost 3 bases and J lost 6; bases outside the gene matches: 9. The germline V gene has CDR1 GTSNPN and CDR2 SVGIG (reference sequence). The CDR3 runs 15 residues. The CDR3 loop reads CAWRDRGAKGQPQHF. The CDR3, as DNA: TGTGCCTGGAGGGACAGGGGCGCTAAGGGTCAGCCCCAGCATTTT.

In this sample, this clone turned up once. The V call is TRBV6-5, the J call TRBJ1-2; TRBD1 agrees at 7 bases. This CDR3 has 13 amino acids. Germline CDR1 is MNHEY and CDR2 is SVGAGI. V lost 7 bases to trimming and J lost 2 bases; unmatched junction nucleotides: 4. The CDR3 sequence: CASMTGMNYGYTF. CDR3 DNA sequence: TGTGCCAGCATGACAGGGATGAACTATGGCTACACCTTC.

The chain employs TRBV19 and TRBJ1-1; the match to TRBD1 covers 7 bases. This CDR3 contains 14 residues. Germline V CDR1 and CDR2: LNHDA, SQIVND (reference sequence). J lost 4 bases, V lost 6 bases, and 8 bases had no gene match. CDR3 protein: CASSDFPGGTEAFF. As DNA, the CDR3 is TGTGCCAGTAGCGACTTTCCAGGGGGCACTGAAGCTTTCTTT.

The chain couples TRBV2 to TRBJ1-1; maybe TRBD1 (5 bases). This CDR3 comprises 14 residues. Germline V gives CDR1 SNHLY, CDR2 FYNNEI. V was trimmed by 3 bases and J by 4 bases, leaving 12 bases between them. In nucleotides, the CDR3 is TGTGCCAGCAGTGACACGGGGGGGGGCACTGAAGCTTTCTTT. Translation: CASSDTGGGTEAFF.